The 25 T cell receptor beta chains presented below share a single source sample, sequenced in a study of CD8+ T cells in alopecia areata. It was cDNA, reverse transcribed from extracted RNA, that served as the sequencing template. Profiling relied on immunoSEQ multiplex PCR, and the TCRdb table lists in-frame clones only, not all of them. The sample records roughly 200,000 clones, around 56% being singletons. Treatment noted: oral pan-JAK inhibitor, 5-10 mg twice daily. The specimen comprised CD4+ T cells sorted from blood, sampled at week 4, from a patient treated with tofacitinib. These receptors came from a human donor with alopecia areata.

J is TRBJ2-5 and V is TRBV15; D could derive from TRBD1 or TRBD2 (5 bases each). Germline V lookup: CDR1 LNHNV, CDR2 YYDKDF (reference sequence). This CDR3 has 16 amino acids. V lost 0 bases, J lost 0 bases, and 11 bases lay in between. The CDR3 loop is CATSRDRGSYQETQYF. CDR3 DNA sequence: TGTGCCACCAGCAGAGATCGGGGCAGTTACCAAGAGACCCAGTACTTC.

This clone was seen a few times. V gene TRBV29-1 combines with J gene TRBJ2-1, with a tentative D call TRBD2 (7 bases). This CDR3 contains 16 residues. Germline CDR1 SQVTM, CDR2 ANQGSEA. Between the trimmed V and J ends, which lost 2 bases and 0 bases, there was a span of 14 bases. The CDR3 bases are TGCAGCGTTGAATTTGGGAGGGGGGGCTCCTACAATGAGCAGTTCTTC. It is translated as CSVEFGRGGSYNEQFF.

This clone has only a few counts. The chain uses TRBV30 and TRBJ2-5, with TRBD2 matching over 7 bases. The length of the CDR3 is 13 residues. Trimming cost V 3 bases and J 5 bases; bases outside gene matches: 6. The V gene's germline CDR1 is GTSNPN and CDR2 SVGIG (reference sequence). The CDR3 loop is CAWSPGLVETQYF. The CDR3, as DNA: TGTGCCTGGAGCCCAGGACTAGTTGAGACCCAGTACTTC.

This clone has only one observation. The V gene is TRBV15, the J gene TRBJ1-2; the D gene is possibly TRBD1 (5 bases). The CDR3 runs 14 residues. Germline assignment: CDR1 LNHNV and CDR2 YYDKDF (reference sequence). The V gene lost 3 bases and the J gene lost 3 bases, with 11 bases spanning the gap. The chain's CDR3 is CATSSRVGDYGYTF. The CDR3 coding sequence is TGTGCCACCAGCAGCAGGGTGGGGGACTATGGCTACACCTTC.

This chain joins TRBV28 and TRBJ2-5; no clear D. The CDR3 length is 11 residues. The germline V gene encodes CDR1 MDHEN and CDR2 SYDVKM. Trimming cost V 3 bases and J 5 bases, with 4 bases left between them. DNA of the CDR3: TGTGCCAGCAGTTTTATGGAGACCCAGTACTTC. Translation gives CASSFMETQYF.

DNA for the CDR3: TGTGCCAGCATCCTGGCTGGGTGGTCATCTTCCTACGAGCAGTACTTC. It codes for CASILAGWSSSYEQYF. The chain joins TRBV2 to TRBJ2-5, with D uncertain. The DNA end is a closer match to TRBJ2-7, so the J assignment may be wrong. CDR3 size: 16 residues. Germline loops: CDR1 SNHLY, CDR2 FYNNEI.

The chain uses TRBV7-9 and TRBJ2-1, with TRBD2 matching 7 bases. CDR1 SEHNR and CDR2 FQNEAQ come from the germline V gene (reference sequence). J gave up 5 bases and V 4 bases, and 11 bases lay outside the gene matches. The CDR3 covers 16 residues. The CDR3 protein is CASSSFGGSKHNEQFF. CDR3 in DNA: TGTGCCAGCAGCTCCTTCGGGGGGTCCAAACACAATGAGCAGTTCTTC.

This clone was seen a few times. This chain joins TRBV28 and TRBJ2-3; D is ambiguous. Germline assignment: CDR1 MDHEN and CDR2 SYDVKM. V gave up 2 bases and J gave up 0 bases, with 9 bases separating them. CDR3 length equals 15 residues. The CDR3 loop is CASSLPGSSTDTQYF. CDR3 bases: TGTGCCAGCAGTTTACCCGGCAGCAGCACAGATACGCAGTATTTT.

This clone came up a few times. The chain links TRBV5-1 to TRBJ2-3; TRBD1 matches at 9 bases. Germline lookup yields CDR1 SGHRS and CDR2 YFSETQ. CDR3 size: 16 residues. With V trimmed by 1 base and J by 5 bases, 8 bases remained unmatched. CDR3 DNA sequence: TGCGCCAGCAGCTTGTTTCCGGGACAGGGAGAAGATACGCAGTATTTT. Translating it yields CASSLFPGQGEDTQYF.

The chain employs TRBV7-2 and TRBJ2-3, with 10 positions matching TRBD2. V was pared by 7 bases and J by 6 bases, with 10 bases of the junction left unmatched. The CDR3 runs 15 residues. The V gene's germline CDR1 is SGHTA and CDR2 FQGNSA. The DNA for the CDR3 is TGTGCCAGCACCTCGAGCGGGGGGGTCTGGGATACGCAGTATTTT. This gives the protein CASTSSGGVWDTQYF.

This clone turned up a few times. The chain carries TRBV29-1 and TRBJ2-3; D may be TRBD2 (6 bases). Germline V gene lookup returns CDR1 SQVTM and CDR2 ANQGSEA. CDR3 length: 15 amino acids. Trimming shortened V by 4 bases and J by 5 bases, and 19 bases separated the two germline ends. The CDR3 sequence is CSVGGRIAGGDTQYF. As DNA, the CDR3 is TGCAGCGTTGGAGGGAGGATAGCCGGAGGAGATACGCAGTATTTT.

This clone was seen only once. The CDR3 DNA follows: TGTGCCTGGAGTGCTAGCGGAGGCACAGATACGCAGTATTTT. This translates into CAWSASGGTDTQYF. The chain is built from TRBV30 and TRBJ2-3, with 7 bases that match TRBD2. V dropped 1 base and J dropped 1; count of bases not matched to a gene: 2. Germline loops: CDR1 GTSNPN, CDR2 SVGIG (reference sequence). The CDR3 extends over 14 amino acids.

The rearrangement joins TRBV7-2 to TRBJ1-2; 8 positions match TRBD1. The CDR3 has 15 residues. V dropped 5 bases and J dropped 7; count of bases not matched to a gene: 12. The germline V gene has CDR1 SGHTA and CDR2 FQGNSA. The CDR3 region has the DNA TGTGCCAGCAGCATACCGTATCAGGGGGCGCTTGGCTACACCTTC. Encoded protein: CASSIPYQGALGYTF.

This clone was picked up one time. The CDR3 loop reads CSVEIWERPFGGQFF. DNA for the CDR3: TGCAGCGTGGAAATATGGGAAAGACCATTTGGGGGGCAGTTCTTC. This chain links TRBV29-1 with TRBJ2-1; D possibly uses TRBD1 or TRBD2 (5 bases each). Trimming pared 6 bases from V and 12 bases from J, leaving 27 bases between. This CDR3 is built from 15 residues. Germline CDR1 reads SQVTM; CDR2 reads ANQGSEA.

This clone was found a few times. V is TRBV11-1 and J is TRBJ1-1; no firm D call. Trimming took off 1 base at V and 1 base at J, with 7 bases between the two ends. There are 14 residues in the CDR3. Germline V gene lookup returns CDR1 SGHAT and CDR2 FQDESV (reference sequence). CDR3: CASSLEGGNTEAFF. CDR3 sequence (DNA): TGTGCCAGCAGCTTAGAGGGCGGGAACACTGAAGCTTTCTTT.

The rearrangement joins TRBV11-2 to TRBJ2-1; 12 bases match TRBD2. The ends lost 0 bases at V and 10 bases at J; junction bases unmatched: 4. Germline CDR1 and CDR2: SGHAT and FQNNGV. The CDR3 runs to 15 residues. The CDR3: CASSLEWLAGGEQFF. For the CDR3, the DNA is TGTGCCAGCAGCTTAGAATGGCTAGCGGGGGGGGAGCAGTTCTTC. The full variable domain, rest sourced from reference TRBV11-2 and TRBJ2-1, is EAGVAQSPRYKIIEKRQSVAFWCNPISGHATLYWYQQILGQGPKLLIQFQNNGVVDDSQLPKDRFSAERLKGVDSTLKIQPAKLEDSAVYLCASSLEWLAGGEQFFGPGTRLTVL.

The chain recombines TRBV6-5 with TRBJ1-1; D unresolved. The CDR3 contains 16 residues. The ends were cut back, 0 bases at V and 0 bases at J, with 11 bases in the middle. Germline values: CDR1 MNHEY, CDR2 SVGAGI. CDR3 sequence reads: CASSYSRWALNTEAFF. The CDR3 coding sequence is TGTGCCAGCAGTTACTCCAGATGGGCCTTGAACACTGAAGCTTTCTTT.

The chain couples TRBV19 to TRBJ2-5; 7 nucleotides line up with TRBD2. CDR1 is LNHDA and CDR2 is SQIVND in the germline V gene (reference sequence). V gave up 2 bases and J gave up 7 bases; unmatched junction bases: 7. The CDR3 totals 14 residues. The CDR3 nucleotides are TGTGCCAGTAGTATACTGTCTCAGCGGGGGACCCAGTACTTC. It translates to CASSILSQRGTQYF.

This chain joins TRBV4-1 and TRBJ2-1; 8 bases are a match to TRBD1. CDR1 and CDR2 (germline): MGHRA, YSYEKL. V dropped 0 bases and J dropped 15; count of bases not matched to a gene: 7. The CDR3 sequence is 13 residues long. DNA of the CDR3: TGCGCCAGCAGCCAAGATGGTACAGGGGGTCGGTTCTTC. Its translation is CASSQDGTGGRFF.

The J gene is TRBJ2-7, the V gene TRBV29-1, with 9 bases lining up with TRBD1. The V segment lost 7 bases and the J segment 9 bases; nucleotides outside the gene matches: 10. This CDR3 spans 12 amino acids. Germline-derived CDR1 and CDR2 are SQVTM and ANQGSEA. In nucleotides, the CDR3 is TGCAGCGCAGGACAGGGGCCGACAGGGCAGTACTTC. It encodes CSAGQGPTGQYF.

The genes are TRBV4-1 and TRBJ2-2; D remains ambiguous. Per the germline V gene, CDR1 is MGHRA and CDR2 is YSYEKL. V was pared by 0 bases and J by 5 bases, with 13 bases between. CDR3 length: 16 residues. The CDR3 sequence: CASSQDRALGTGELFF. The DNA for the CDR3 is TGCGCCAGCAGCCAAGATCGGGCCCTGGGTACCGGGGAGCTGTTTTTT.

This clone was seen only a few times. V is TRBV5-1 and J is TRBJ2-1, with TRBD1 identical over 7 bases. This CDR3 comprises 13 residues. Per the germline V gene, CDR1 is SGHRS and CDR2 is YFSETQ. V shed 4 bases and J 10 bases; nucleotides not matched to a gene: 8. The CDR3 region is CASSPPWDREQFF. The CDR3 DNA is TGCGCCAGCAGCCCGCCCTGGGACAGAGAGCAGTTCTTC.

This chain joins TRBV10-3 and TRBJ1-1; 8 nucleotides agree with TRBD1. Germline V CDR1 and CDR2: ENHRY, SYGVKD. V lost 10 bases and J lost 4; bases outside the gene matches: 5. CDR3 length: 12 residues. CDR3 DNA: TGTGCCACAGAAACAGGGGGCACTGAAGCTTTCTTT. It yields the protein CATETGGTEAFF.

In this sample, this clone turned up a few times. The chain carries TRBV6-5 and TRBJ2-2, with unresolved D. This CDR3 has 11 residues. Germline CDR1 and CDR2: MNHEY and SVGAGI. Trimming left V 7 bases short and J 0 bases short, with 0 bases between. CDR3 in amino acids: CASTNTGELFF. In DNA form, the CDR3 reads TGTGCCAGCACGAACACCGGGGAGCTGTTTTTT.

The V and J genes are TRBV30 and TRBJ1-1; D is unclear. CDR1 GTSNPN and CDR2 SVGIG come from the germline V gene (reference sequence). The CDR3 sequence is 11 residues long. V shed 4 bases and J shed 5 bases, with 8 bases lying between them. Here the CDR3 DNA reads TGTGCCTGGACCCTTCGGACTGAAGCTTTCTTT. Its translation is CAWTLRTEAFF. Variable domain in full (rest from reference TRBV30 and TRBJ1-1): SQTIHQWPATLVQPVGSPLSLECTVEGTSNPNLYWYRQAAGRGLQLLFYSVGIGQISSEVPQNLSASRPQDRQFILSSKKLLLSDSGFYLCAWTLRTEAFFGQGTRLTVV.